These 16 T cell receptor beta chains came from one sample sequenced in a study of circulating and synovial CD4+ cells in juvenile arthritis. Measured with immunoSEQ multiplex PCR; TCRdb has only the in-frame clones, and not every one. The sample has 25,000 to 35,000 clones, just over 90% seen once. Sequenced: CD4+ T cells from blood. These receptor sequences come from a human donor with juvenile idiopathic arthritis.

The chain is built from TRBV19 and TRBJ2-5; TRBD2 matches at 7 bases. The end of the DNA aligns better with TRBJ2-7, so the J call may be wrong. Germline CDR1 and CDR2: LNHDA and SQIVND (reference sequence). The CDR3 runs 15 residues. CDR3 bases: TGTGCCAGTAGTATAGAGGCGGGAGTAAGCTACGAGCAGTACTTC. Translated, it gives CASSIEAGVSYEQYF.

The chain couples TRBV6-1 to TRBJ1-2, with D possibly being TRBD1 (6 bases). The CDR3 consists of 13 residues. V gave up 7 bases and J gave up 5 bases, with 14 bases separating them. Germline assignment: CDR1 MNHNS and CDR2 SASEGT. This chain's CDR3 is CASTSDSEYGYTF. CDR3 nucleotides: TGTGCCAGCACCTCGGACAGCGAATATGGCTACACCTTC.

This rearrangement joins TRBV5-1 to TRBJ2-2, with TRBD1 matching 8 bases. Germline V gene data show CDR1 as SGHRS and CDR2 as YFSETQ. V lost 1 base, J lost 6 bases, and 5 bases stayed unmatched. The CDR3 is made up of 15 amino acids. This CDR3 is CASSLRTGRAGELFF. The CDR3 DNA follows: TGCGCCAGCAGCTTGCGGACAGGGAGAGCCGGGGAGCTGTTTTTT. Supplemented by reference TRBV5-1 and TRBJ2-2, the full variable domain reads KAGVTQTPRYLIKTRGQQVTLSCSPISGHRSVSWYQQTPGQGLQFLFEYFSETQRNKGNFPGRFSGRQFSNSRSEMNVSTLELGDSALYLCASSLRTGRAGELFFGEGSRLTVL.

The genes are TRBV11-3 and TRBJ2-4; TRBD1 matches 9 bases. This CDR3 has 16 amino acids. The J segment lost 1 base and the V segment lost 5 bases, leaving 6 bases of the junction unmatched. The germline V gene encodes CDR1 SGHNT and CDR2 YENEEA. DNA for the CDR3: TGTGCCAGCAGCATCGGACAGGGGATCGCCAAAAACATTCAGTACTTC. Encoded protein: CASSIGQGIAKNIQYF.

V is TRBV5-6 and J is TRBJ1-5; D remains ambiguous. This CDR3 is 12 amino acids long. Germline loops: CDR1 SGHDT, CDR2 YYEEEE. Deletions cut 0 bases from V and 4 bases from J, with 2 bases between. The CDR3 region is CASSLVNQPQHF. As DNA, the CDR3 is TGTGCCAGCAGCTTGGTAAATCAGCCCCAGCATTTT.

V usage is TRBV28 and J usage is TRBJ1-1; D not resolved. V lost 6 bases to trimming and J lost 7 bases, with 21 bases between them. This CDR3 has 15 amino acids. In germline, CDR1 is MDHEN, CDR2 SYDVKM. CDR3 sequence (DNA): TGTGCCAGCAGAAGTATCCGGGAGAAGACCGATGAAGCTTTCTTT. It is translated as CASRSIREKTDEAFF.

The rearrangement joins TRBV9 to TRBJ2-3; 9 bases align to TRBD2. Germline loops: CDR1 SGDLS, CDR2 YYNGEE. The V gene end was trimmed by 4 bases and the J gene end by 1 base; junction bases not matched to a gene: 4. The length of the CDR3 is 15 residues. The CDR3 here is CASSLRTSGTDTQYF. DNA for the CDR3: TGTGCCAGCAGCTTAAGGACTAGCGGCACAGATACGCAGTATTTT.

The chain has TRBV28 and TRBJ1-2; D unresolved. Between the trimmed V and J ends, which lost 3 bases and 2 bases, there was a span of 13 bases. The germline V gene has CDR1 MDHEN and CDR2 SYDVKM. The CDR3 has 15 residues. CDR3 residues: CASSLGGMGNYGYTF. In nucleotides, the CDR3 is TGTGCCAGCAGTTTGGGAGGGATGGGAAACTATGGCTACACCTTC.

V is TRBV9 and J is TRBJ2-1; 10 bases agree with TRBD2. The CDR3 loop spans 15 amino acids. Trimming at V came to 3 bases and at J to 8 bases, leaving 8 bases not matched to a gene. The V gene's germline CDR1 is SGDLS and CDR2 YYNGEE. The CDR3 sequence: CASSDPSGSLDEQFF. The CDR3 DNA reads as TGTGCCAGCAGCGATCCTAGCGGGAGTTTAGATGAGCAGTTCTTC.

There are a few counts of this clone. The chain employs TRBV19 and TRBJ2-6, with 9 positions matching TRBD1. The germline V gene has CDR1 LNHDA and CDR2 SQIVND (reference sequence). The CDR3 covers 15 residues. Germline trimming cut 6 bases from V and 2 bases from J; bases unmatched to any gene: 2. The chain's CDR3 is CASRTGGAGANVLTF. Written as DNA, the CDR3 is TGTGCCAGTAGGACAGGGGGAGCTGGGGCCAACGTCCTGACTTTC.

The chain has TRBV28 and TRBJ2-6; no firm D call. The germline V gene encodes CDR1 MDHEN and CDR2 SYDVKM. CDR3 size: 16 residues. Trimming pared 3 bases from V and 0 bases from J, leaving 9 bases between. CDR3 bases: TGTGCCAGCAGTTTTTTCTACCTCTCTGGGGCCAACGTCCTGACTTTC. Its translation is CASSFFYLSGANVLTF.

The gene calls are TRBV6-1 and TRBJ2-5; possible D gene TRBD1, 8 bases. Between the trimmed V and J ends, which lost 6 bases and 4 bases, there was a span of 15 bases. This CDR3 contains 14 residues. The germline V gene encodes CDR1 MNHNS and CDR2 SASEGT. The CDR3 sequence is CASRTTGGGETQYF. The CDR3 DNA follows: TGTGCCAGCAGGACTACAGGGGGGGGAGAGACCCAGTACTTC.

The chain couples TRBV5-4 to TRBJ2-7; TRBD2 aligns across 10 bases. Germline V gene sequence: CDR1 SGHNT, CDR2 YYREEE (reference sequence). The ends lost 0 bases at V and 3 bases at J; junction bases unmatched: 6. This CDR3 is 16 amino acids long. The CDR3 reads CASSLAGTSVLYEQYF. DNA of the CDR3: TGTGCCAGCAGCTTGGCCGGGACTAGCGTACTCTACGAGCAGTACTTC.

J is TRBJ2-7 and V is TRBV5-4; 8 nucleotides align to TRBD2. Germline V gene data show CDR1 as SGHNT and CDR2 as YYREEE (reference sequence). Losses at the gene ends were 4 bases for V and 5 bases for J; bases not matched to a gene: 8. This CDR3 contains 14 residues. The CDR3 bases are TGTGCCAGCAGCCAGGTAGCGGGAATGAACGAGCAGTACTTC. Encoded protein: CASSQVAGMNEQYF.

The chain has TRBV5-4 and TRBJ1-1; 8 bases are shared with TRBD1. V was clipped by 3 bases and J by 7 bases; unmatched bases: 11. There are 15 residues in the CDR3. Germline CDR1 and CDR2: SGHNT and YYREEE (reference sequence). The CDR3 coding sequence is TGTGCCAGCAGCTCTAAGACAGGGGCTACCTTTGAAGCTTTCTTT. Its protein is CASSSKTGATFEAFF.

This chain links TRBV9 with TRBJ2-3; 8 positions agree with TRBD2. This CDR3 contains 18 residues. Per the germline V gene, CDR1 is SGDLS and CDR2 is YYNGEE. The V segment lost 4 bases and the J segment 3 bases; nucleotides outside the gene matches: 16. The CDR3 DNA follows: TGTGCCAGCAGCCCCGACTTTGCGGGAGGTAGGGGAACAGATACGCAGTATTTT. Its protein product is CASSPDFAGGRGTDTQYF.